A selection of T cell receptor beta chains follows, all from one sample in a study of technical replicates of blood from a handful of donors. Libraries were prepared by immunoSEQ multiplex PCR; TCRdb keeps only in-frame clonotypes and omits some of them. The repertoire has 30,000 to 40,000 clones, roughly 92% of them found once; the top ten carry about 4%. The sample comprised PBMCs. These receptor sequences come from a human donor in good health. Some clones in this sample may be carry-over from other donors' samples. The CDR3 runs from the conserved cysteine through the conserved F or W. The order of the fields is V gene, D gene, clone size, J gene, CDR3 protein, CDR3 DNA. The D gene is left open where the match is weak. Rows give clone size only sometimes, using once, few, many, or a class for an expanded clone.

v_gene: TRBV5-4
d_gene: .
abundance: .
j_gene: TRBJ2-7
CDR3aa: CASSTTRSEQYF
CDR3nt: TGTGCCAGCAGCACTACTAGGTCCGAGCAGTACTTC

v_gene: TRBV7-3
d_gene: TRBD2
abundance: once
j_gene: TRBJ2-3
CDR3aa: CASSFNSGRAEDTQYF
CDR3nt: TGTGCCAGCAGCTTCAATAGCGGGAGGGCCGAAGATACGCAGTATTTT

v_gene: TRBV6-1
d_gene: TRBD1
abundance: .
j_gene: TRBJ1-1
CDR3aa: CASKPQGPTEAFF
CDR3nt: TGTGCCAGCAAACCACAGGGGCCCACTGAAGCTTTCTTT

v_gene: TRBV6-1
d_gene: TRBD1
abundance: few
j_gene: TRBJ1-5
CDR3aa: CASSESGGNQPQHF
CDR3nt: TGTGCCAGCAGTGAATCAGGGGGTAATCAGCCCCAGCATTTT

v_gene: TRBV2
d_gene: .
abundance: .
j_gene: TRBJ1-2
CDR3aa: CASRAANYGYTF
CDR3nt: TGTGCCAGCAGAGCCGCTAACTATGGCTACACCTTC

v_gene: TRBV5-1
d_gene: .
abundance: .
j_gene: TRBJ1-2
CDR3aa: CASSFEGYGYTF
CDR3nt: TGCGCCAGCAGCTTCGAGGGCTATGGCTACACCTTC

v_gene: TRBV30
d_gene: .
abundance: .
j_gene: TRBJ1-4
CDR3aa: CAWSLNEKLFF
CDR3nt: TGTGCCTGGAGTCTTAATGAAAAACTGTTTTTT

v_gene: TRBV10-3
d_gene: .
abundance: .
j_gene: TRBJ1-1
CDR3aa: CAISEGQENTEAFF
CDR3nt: TGTGCCATCAGTGAGGGTCAGGAGAACACTGAAGCTTTCTTT

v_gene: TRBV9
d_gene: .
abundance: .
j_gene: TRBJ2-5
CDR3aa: CASSVVSGEETQYF
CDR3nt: TGTGCCAGCAGCGTAGTTAGCGGCGAAGAGACCCAGTACTTC

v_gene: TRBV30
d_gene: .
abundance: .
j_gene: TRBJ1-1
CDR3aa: CAWNILGGAFF
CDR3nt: TGTGCCTGGAATATCCTCGGGGGGGCTTTCTTT

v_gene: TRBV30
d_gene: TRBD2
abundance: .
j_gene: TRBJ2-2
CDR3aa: CAGHRASGNTGELFF
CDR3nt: TGTGCTGGGCATCGGGCTAGCGGGAACACCGGGGAGCTGTTTTTT

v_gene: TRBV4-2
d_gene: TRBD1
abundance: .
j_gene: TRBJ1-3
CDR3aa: CASSGDSPGNTIYF
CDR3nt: TGTGCCAGCAGCGGGGACAGTCCTGGAAACACCATATATTTT

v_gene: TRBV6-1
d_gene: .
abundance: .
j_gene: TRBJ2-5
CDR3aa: CASSEEAGVGQETQYF
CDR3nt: TGTGCCAGCAGTGAAGAGGCAGGGGTAGGGCAAGAGACCCAGTACTTC

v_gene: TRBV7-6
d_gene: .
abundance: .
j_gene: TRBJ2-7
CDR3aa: CASSLGPPTKTVSRPYEQYF
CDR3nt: TGTGCCAGCAGCTTAGGCCCCCCGACTAAGACGGTTAGCAGGCCCTACGAGCAGTACTTC

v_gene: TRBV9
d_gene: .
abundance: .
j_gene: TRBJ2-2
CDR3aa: CASSVSGGTGELFF
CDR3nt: TGTGCCAGCAGCGTTTCAGGAGGAACCGGGGAGCTGTTTTTT

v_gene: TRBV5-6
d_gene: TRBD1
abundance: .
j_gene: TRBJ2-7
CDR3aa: CASNLVDRGSSEQYF
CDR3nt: TGTGCCAGCAACTTGGTTGACAGGGGATCTTCCGAGCAGTACTTC

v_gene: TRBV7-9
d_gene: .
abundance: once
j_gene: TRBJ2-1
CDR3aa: CASSLGASSYNEQFF
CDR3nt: TGTGCCAGCAGCTTGGGGGCGAGCTCCTACAATGAGCAGTTCTTC

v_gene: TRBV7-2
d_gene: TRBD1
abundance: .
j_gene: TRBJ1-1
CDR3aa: CASSGTGGRTEAFF
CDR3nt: TGTGCCAGCAGCGGTACAGGGGGCAGGACTGAAGCTTTCTTT